The 14 T cell receptor beta chains given below trace back to one sample, sequenced in a study of regulatory T cells in long-lasting Graves disease. Arm-PCR with iRepertoire HTBI primers amplified the CDR3 regions for these TCR beta libraries. TCRdb analysed the multiplex PCR reads with MiXCR anew, one entry per CDR3 protein. The data show 700,000 or so distinct CDR3 sequences, approximately 31% seen once. Indicated time point: persistent/refractory GD, antithyroid drugs over 5 years with positive TRAb. There was RNA extracted from PBMCs, and the TCR library was made from it. Here the sequenced sample was peripheral blood mononuclear cells (PBMCs), taken when the disease was refractory, from a patient treated with antithyroid drugs. The receptors shown here come from a female donor with Graves disease.

This clonotype occurred many times. A junction boundary mismatches the germline segment, possibly from a read error. V usage is TRBV2 and J usage is TRBJ1-2; 9 bases are a match to TRBD1. The length of the CDR3 is 15 residues. CDR1 is SNHLY, CDR2 FYNNEI, per germline. This CDR3 reads CASREGTGILRGYTF. The CDR3 DNA reads TGTGCCAGCAGAGAAGGGACAGGGATTTTGCGTGGCTACACCTTC. The whole variable domain, filled in from reference TRBV2 and TRBJ1-2, reads EPEVTQTPSHQVTQMGQEVILRCVPISNHLYFYWYRQILGQKVEFLVSFYNNEISEKSEIFDDQFSVERPDGSNFTLKIRSTKLEDSAMYFCASREGTGILRGYTFGSGTRLTVV.

Regarding this clonotype: A much more abundant neighbour one base away suggests this may be a read error. Likely a read error: the CDR3 ends without its conserved phenylalanine or tryptophan. This sequence joins TRBV12-3 or TRBV12-4 and TRBJ1-1, with D maybe TRBD1 (6 bases). V lost 0 bases, J lost 5 bases, and 19 bases lay in between. This CDR3 has 17 amino acids. CDR3: CASSLAFRGAKGTEAFL. Written as DNA, the CDR3 is TGTGCCAGCAGTTTAGCGTTCAGGGGAGCAAAGGGAACTGAAGCTTTCCTT.

This clonotype was observed a few times. The V call is TRBV14, the J call TRBJ1-2, with a weak D call TRBD1 (5 bases). V shed 3 bases and J shed 5 bases, with 16 bases lying between them. The CDR3 extends over 15 amino acids. The germline V gene encodes CDR1 SGHDN and CDR2 FVKESK. The CDR3 DNA follows: TGTGCCAGCAGCCACCCGGGACCAGGGCGGTATGGCTACACCTTC. Its protein product is CASSHPGPGRYGYTF.

The chain carries TRBV11-2 and TRBJ2-2; the D call may be TRBD1 or TRBD2 (5 bases each). V was clipped by 5 bases and J by 4 bases, with 17 bases between them. The CDR3 runs 16 residues. The germline CDR1 and CDR2 sequences are SGHAT and FQNNGV. The CDR3 protein is CASSRAPGRGTGELFF. In DNA, the CDR3 is TGTGCCAGCAGCCGCGCTCCGGGGCGCGGCACCGGGGAGCTGTTTTTT. The whole variable domain, remainder taken from reference TRBV11-2 and TRBJ2-2, is EAGVAQSPRYKIIEKRQSVAFWCNPISGHATLYWYQQILGQGPKLLIQFQNNGVVDDSQLPKDRFSAERLKGVDSTLKIQPAKLEDSAVYLCASSRAPGRGTGELFFGEGSRLTVL.

The J gene is TRBJ1-2, the V gene TRBV6-1; no clear D. In germline, CDR1 is MNHNS, CDR2 SASEGT. Trimming took off 6 bases at V and 3 bases at J, with 14 bases between the two ends. The CDR3 has 14 amino acids. CDR3 sequence (DNA): TGTGCCAGCAGCCTGAGAACACAGCACTATGGCTACACCTTC. Translated: CASSLRTQHYGYTF.

The V gene is TRBV29-1, the J gene TRBJ1-1, with 7 bases matching TRBD1. The V and J ends lost 4 bases and 2 bases, in that order; junction bases with no gene match: 10. This CDR3 is built from 15 residues. Germline V gives CDR1 SQVTM, CDR2 ANQGSEA. CDR3 bases: TGCAGCGTTGTGGGGACAGCTCATTTAAACACTGAAGCTTTCTTT. The encoded protein is CSVVGTAHLNTEAFF. Variable domain in full (rest from reference TRBV29-1 and TRBJ1-1): SAVISQKPSRDICQRGTSLTIQCQVDSQVTMMFWYRQQPGQSLTLIATANQGSEATYESGFVIDKFPISRPNLTFSTLTVSNMSPEDSSIYLCSVVGTAHLNTEAFFGQGTRLTVV.

The V call is TRBV20-1, the J call TRBJ2-5; TRBD2 aligns across 9 bases. This CDR3 spans 15 amino acids. The trim removed 2 bases at V and 0 bases at J, leaving 4 bases unmatched. The germline V gene encodes CDR1 DFQATT and CDR2 SNEGSKA (reference sequence). CDR3 residues: CSARISGRYQETQYF. The CDR3 nucleotides read TGCAGTGCTAGAATCAGCGGGAGGTACCAAGAGACCCAGTACTTC.

The J gene is TRBJ2-7, the V gene TRBV25-1; unclear D gene. The germline CDR1 and CDR2 sequences are MGHDK and SYGVNS. V shed 2 bases and J shed 3 bases, with 8 bases lying between them. The CDR3 covers 13 residues. CDR3 loop: CASSEIDLYEQYF. The CDR3 DNA reads TGTGCCAGCAGTGAAATAGACCTCTACGAGCAGTACTTC.

The chain couples TRBV28 to TRBJ2-7; 10 positions match TRBD1. This CDR3 has 15 residues. Germline V lookup: CDR1 MDHEN, CDR2 SYDVKM. With 4 bases clipped from V and 5 bases from J, the junction kept 8 bases outside the gene matches. CDR3 sequence reads: CASSSTGQGLHEQYF. Here the CDR3 DNA reads TGTGCCAGCAGTTCAACGGGACAGGGGCTCCACGAGCAGTACTTC.

The chain joins TRBV6-1 to TRBJ2-1, with a tentative D call TRBD2 (5 bases). Germline CDR1 MNHNS, CDR2 SASEGT. This CDR3 spans 14 amino acids. The V end was cut by 3 bases, the J end by 1 base, with 7 bases between. As DNA, the CDR3 is TGTGCCAGCAGTGAGGCGGGTTCCTACAATGAGCAGTTCTTC. Translation gives CASSEAGSYNEQFF.

The rearrangement uses TRBV14 and TRBJ1-2; 12 bases fit TRBD1. V lost 4 bases and J lost 8; bases outside the gene matches: 5. The CDR3 runs to 14 residues. CDR1 SGHDN and CDR2 FVKESK come from the germline V gene. The CDR3: CASSRDRGRGGYTF. Here the CDR3 DNA reads TGTGCCAGCAGCCGGGACAGGGGGCGCGGAGGCTACACCTTC.

This clonotype appeared many times. The V gene is TRBV28, the J gene TRBJ2-4, with D possibly called TRBD1 or TRBD2 (7 bases each). In germline, CDR1 is MDHEN, CDR2 SYDVKM. V lost 3 bases, J lost 2 bases, and 32 bases lay in between. This CDR3 is built from 22 residues. CDR3 nucleotide sequence: TGTGCCAGCAGTTTTTTAAGGCAGGGGGGGCAGCCGGGATGGTTCTCCAAAAACATTCAGTACTTC. Protein product: CASSFLRQGGQPGWFSKNIQYF.

This clonotype was seen more than once but under ten times. The chain carries TRBV7-9 and TRBJ2-1, with D perhaps given as TRBD1 or TRBD2 (5 bases each). The CDR3 length is 14 residues. Between the trimmed V and J ends, which lost 1 base and 4 bases, there was a span of 8 bases. CDR1 is SEHNR and CDR2 is FQNEAQ in the germline V gene (reference sequence). DNA of the CDR3: TGTGCCAGCAGCTTAGGGGACGGGTACAATGAGCAGTTCTTC. Translation: CASSLGDGYNEQFF.

This chain connects TRBV9 to TRBJ1-2; D is undetermined. The CDR3 is made up of 15 amino acids. V lost 0 bases to trimming and J lost 1 base, with 10 bases between them. The germline gives CDR1 SGDLS, CDR2 YYNGEE. The CDR3 spells CASSVGSGDNYGYTF. CDR3 DNA: TGTGCCAGCAGCGTAGGTTCCGGGGATAACTATGGCTACACCTTC.